Presented here are 18 T cell receptor beta chains from one specimen sequenced in a study of tumor and adjacent non-tumor tissue in lung cancer. TCRbeta libraries were built with three rounds of nested PCR, modified from ARM-PCR. TCRdb reprocessed the multiplex PCR reads with MiXCR, giving one entry per CDR3 protein. Found here are 220,000 or so distinct CDR3 sequences, 71% of them singletons; the top ten hold roughly a quarter. No cell sorting was done before RNA was extracted from the tissue. Sequencing was carried out using lung tumor tissue. The source of these receptors is a man aged 55 to 70 with non-small cell lung cancer.

This rearrangement joins TRBV6-2 or TRBV6-3 to TRBJ2-1, with unresolved D. Germline V gene data show CDR1 as MNHEY and CDR2 as SVGEGT. This CDR3 comprises 13 residues. V was shortened by 7 bases and J by 7 bases, with 14 bases between the two germline ends. CDR3 amino acids: CASTRHGYNEQFF. CDR3 bases: TGTGCCAGCACCCGCCACGGGTATAATGAGCAGTTCTTC.

Concerning this clonotype itself: Compared with germline, one end of the junction differs, possibly owing to a read error. The chain recombines TRBV20-1 with TRBJ2-1, with a weak D call TRBD2 (5 bases). Germline CDR1 is DFQATT and CDR2 is SNEGSKA (reference sequence). The CDR3 is made up of 15 amino acids. The CDR3 is CSARALAFPYKEQFF. The CDR3 DNA is TGCAGTGCTAGGGCCCTAGCATTCCCCTACAAAGAGCAGTTCTTC.

Remarks on this clonotype: In this CDR3 the conserved last residue, phenylalanine or tryptophan, is missing, so a read error is likely. The rearrangement uses TRBV6-1 and TRBJ2-7; 8 bases align to TRBD1. The CDR3 is 14 amino acids. Germline V lookup: CDR1 MNHNS, CDR2 SASEGT. DNA of the CDR3: TGTGTCAGCAGTAAAGGGGACAGGTCCTACGAGCAGTACTCC. This sequence encodes CVSSKGDRSYEQYS.

This clonotype has a single count. This may be a read error: a much more frequent sequence differs by one nucleotide. The chain uses TRBV6-2 or TRBV6-3 and TRBJ2-3; D may be TRBD1 (6 bases). Germline loops: CDR1 MNHEY, CDR2 SVGEGT. The CDR3 has 16 amino acids. The CDR3 bases are TGTGCCAGCAGGGGACACCGGGACCAAAAACGGGATATGCAGTATTTT. It translates to CASRGHRDQKRDMQYF.

Remarks on this clonotype: It may be a read error: a sequence one base away is much more abundant. The V and J genes are TRBV29-1 and TRBJ2-1, with 10 positions matching TRBD1. The germline CDR1 and CDR2 sequences are SQVTM and ANQGSEA. The CDR3 runs to 15 residues. CDR3 amino acids: CSATVGGTGVGEQSF. In DNA, the CDR3 is TGCAGCGCAACTGTGGGGGGGACAGGGGTCGGTGAGCAGTCCTTC.

About this clonotype: One junction end does not reproduce the germline sequence, and a read error may be involved. This rearrangement joins TRBV11-2 to TRBJ2-1, with D possibly TRBD1 on 5 matching bases. CDR3 length equals 15 residues. From germline, CDR1 is SGHAT and CDR2 FQNNGV. CDR3 protein: CAISLEWSGWAEHFF. CDR3 sequence (DNA): TGTGCCATCAGCTTAGAATGGTCAGGGTGGGCTGAGCACTTCTTC.

This clonotype showed up just a few times. A junction end diverges from the germline sequence, so it may reflect a read error. The chain employs TRBV13 and TRBJ2-1; 14 bases are shared with TRBD2. Germline V lookup: CDR1 PRHDT, CDR2 FYEKMQ (reference sequence). This CDR3 is 14 amino acids long. In nucleotides, the CDR3 is TGTGCCAGCGGTCGACTAGCGGGAGGGGGGGAGCGGTTCTTC. It is translated as CASGRLAGGGERFF. Supplemented by reference TRBV13 and TRBJ2-1, the full variable domain reads AAGVIQSPRHLIKEKRETATLKCYPIPRHDTVYWYQQGPGQDPQFLISFYEKMQSDKGSIPDRFSAQQFSDYHSELNMSSLELGDSALYFCASGRLAGGGERFFGPGTRLTVL.

Regarding this clonotype: Being one base from a much bigger clone, this may be a read error. V and J are TRBV5-5 and TRBJ2-3; weak D call: TRBD1 (6 bases). The ends were cut back, 4 bases at V and 6 bases at J, with 12 bases in the middle. Germline assignment: CDR1 SGHKS and CDR2 YYEKEE (reference sequence). CDR3 length equals 13 residues. Here the CDR3 reads CASSRRQADTQYF. In nucleotides, the CDR3 is TGTGCCAGCAGCCGCAGACAGGCCGATACGCAGTATTTT. The full variable domain, with the rest looked up from reference TRBV5-5 and TRBJ2-3, is DAGVTQSPTHLIKTRGQQVTLRCSPISGHKSVSWYQQVLGQGPQFIFQYYEKEERGRGNFPDRFSARQFPNYSSELNVNALLLGDSALYLCASSRRQADTQYFGPGTRLTVL.

This clonotype was observed at least ten times. The rearrangement uses TRBV6-2 or TRBV6-3 and TRBJ2-7; possibly TRBD2 for D (6 bases). This CDR3 spans 14 amino acids. V lost 7 bases, J lost 3 bases, and 16 bases lay in between. Germline loops: CDR1 MNHEY, CDR2 SVGEGT. The CDR3 DNA reads as TGTGCCAGCAATCTAGCGTCAAGGTTCTACGAGCAGTACTTC. Translation gives CASNLASRFYEQYF.

Comment on this clonotype: Because it lacks the conserved phenylalanine or tryptophan at the end, this CDR3 is likely a read error. The chain couples TRBV6-2 or TRBV6-3 to TRBJ2-5; tentative D call: TRBD1 (5 bases). CDR1 and CDR2 (germline): MNHEY, SVGEGT. The CDR3 extends over 13 amino acids. The DNA of the CDR3 is TGCGCCAGCAGAAGGGGTAACCAAGACACCCAGTACCTC. As protein: CASRRGNQDTQYL.

Comment on this clonotype: The junction departs from the called germline gene at one end, perhaps through a read error. The chain joins TRBV29-1 to TRBJ1-1; D uncertain. The CDR3 totals 12 residues. Germline V gene sequence: CDR1 SQVTM, CDR2 ANQGSEA. The CDR3 coding sequence is TGTAGCATTGGACGGAAGGAAGCTGAAGCTTTCTTT. This encodes CSIGRKEAEAFF.

The chain uses TRBV20-1 and TRBJ1-5, with 7 bases fitting TRBD1. TRBJ2-3 matches the DNA end more closely, so the J call is doubtful. The CDR3 totals 13 residues. The V gene's germline CDR1 is DFQATT and CDR2 SNEGSKA (reference sequence). CDR3 loop: CSVTGQTNQPQYF. In DNA form, the CDR3 reads TGCAGTGTTACGGGACAGACTAATCAGCCCCAGTATTTT.

About this clonotype: Given the absence of the conserved phenylalanine or tryptophan at the CDR3 end, a read error is likely. The chain recombines TRBV4-1 with TRBJ2-1; 9 bases line up with TRBD1. V lost 5 bases, J lost 6 bases, and 8 bases stayed unmatched. The CDR3 covers 15 residues. CDR1 and CDR2 from the germline V gene are MGHRA and YSYEKL. CDR3 sequence reads: CASSCGTGSGNEQFL. In DNA, the CDR3 is TGCGCCAGCAGCTGCGGGACAGGGAGTGGCAATGAGCAGTTCTTA.

There are a few counts of this clonotype. With a much larger clone just one base away, this may be a read error. J is TRBJ2-7 and V is TRBV20-1; 7 nucleotides agree with TRBD2. The CDR3 length is 15 residues. Trimming removed 5 bases from V and 6 bases from J; junction bases left unmatched: 16. Germline V gene lookup returns CDR1 DFQATT and CDR2 SNEGSKA (reference sequence). The CDR3 sequence is CSAGGWGGGEAEQYF. The DNA of the CDR3 is TGCAGTGCTGGAGGTTGGGGCGGGGGTGAGGCCGAGCAGTACTTC.

V is TRBV29-1 and J is TRBJ2-7; maybe TRBD1 (6 bases). Germline CDR1 reads SQVTM; CDR2 reads ANQGSEA. V was pared by 2 bases and J by 5 bases, with 19 bases between. CDR3 length: 15 amino acids. The CDR3 DNA follows: TGCAGCGTTGAATCTACTCCCGGGACAACAGACGAGCAGTACTTC. Residues: CSVESTPGTTDEQYF.

A few counts support this clonotype. The chain couples TRBV20-1 to TRBJ1-5, with D hard to call. The CDR3 loop spans 14 amino acids. With 8 bases removed from V and 1 base from J, the gap between germline ends came to 15 bases. From germline, CDR1 is DFQATT and CDR2 SNEGSKA (reference sequence). The CDR3 DNA sequence: TGCAGTCAACGTAGGGAAGGGAGCAATCAGCCCCAGCATTTT. Translation: CSQRREGSNQPQHF.

By share, this clonotype ranks as medium-sized (0.01 to 0.1%). The rearrangement links TRBV20-1 to TRBJ2-1; D not resolved. With 1 base removed from V and 0 bases from J, the gap between germline ends came to 7 bases. CDR3 length equals 14 residues. Germline CDR1 reads DFQATT; CDR2 reads SNEGSKA (reference sequence). This CDR3 reads CSARGDSSYNEQFF. For the CDR3, the DNA is TGCAGTGCTAGAGGGGATTCCTCCTACAATGAGCAGTTCTTC.

The chain has TRBV4-3 and TRBJ1-2; 8 positions match TRBD1. CDR1 and CDR2 (germline): LGHNA, YSLEER. J lost 3 bases, V lost 0 bases, and 9 bases had no gene match. The length of the CDR3 is 17 residues. In nucleotides, the CDR3 is TGCGCCAGCAGCCAAGATGGACAGGGCTCATCGGACTATGGCTACACCTTC. It codes for CASSQDGQGSSDYGYTF.